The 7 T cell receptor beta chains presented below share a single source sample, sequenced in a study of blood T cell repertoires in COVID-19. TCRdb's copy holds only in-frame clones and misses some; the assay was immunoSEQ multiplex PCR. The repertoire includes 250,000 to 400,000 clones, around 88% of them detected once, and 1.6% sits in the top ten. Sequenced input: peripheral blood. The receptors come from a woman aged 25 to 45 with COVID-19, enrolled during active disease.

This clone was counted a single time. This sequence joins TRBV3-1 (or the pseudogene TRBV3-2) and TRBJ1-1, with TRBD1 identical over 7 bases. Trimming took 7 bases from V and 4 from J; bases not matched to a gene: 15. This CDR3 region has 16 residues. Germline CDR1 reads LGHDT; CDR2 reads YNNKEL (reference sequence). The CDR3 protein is CASTPRGGERGTEAFF. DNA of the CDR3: TGTGCCAGCACCCCGAGAGGGGGCGAAAGGGGCACTGAAGCTTTCTTT.

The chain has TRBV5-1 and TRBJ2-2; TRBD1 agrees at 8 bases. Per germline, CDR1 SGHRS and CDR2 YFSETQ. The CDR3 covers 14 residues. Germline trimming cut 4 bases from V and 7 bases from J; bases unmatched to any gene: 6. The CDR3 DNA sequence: TGCGCCAGCAGCCCGCTAGGACAGGGCGGGGAGCTGTTTTTT. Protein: CASSPLGQGGELFF.

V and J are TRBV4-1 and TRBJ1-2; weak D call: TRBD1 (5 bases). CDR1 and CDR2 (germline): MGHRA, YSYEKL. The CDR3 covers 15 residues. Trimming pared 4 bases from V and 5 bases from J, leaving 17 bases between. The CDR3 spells CASSLRHPGGYGYTF. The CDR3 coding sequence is TGCGCCAGCAGCCTGCGACACCCGGGGGGATATGGCTACACCTTC.

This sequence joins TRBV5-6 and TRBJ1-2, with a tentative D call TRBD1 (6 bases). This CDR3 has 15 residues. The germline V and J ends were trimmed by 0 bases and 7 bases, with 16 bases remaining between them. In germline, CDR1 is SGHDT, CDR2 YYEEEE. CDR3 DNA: TGTGCCAGCAGCTTGGGGTCAGGGGTGAAACGTGGCTACACCTTC. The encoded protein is CASSLGSGVKRGYTF.

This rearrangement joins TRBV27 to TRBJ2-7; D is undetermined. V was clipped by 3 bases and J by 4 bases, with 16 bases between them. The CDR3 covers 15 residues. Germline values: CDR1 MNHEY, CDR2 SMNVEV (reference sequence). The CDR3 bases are TGTGCCAGCAGTTTGGTTTTGGCTGCCCCGTACGAGCAGTACTTC. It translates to CASSLVLAAPYEQYF.

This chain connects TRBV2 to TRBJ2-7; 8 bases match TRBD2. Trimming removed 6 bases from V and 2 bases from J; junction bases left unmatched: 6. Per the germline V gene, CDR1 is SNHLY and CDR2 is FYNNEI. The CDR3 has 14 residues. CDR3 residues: CASRPGLGTYEQYF. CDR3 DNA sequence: TGTGCCAGCAGGCCGGGACTAGGGACCTACGAGCAGTACTTC.

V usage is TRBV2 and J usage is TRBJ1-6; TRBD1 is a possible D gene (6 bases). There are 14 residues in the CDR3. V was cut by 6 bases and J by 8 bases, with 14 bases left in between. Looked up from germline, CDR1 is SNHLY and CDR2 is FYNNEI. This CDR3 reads CASSSQTGYSPLHF. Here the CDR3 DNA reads TGTGCCAGCAGCTCACAGACAGGTTATTCACCCCTCCACTTT.